These T cell receptor beta chains were read from a single sample in a study of CD8 T cells in Susac syndrome. One entry per CDR3 protein, called by TCRdb with MiXCR from the immunoSEQ multiplex PCR reads. The sample contains about 440,000 distinct CDR3 sequences, more than 80% of which appear only once. The sequenced sample was CD8+ T cells from PBMCs. All receptors derive from a human donor with multiple sclerosis. Both conserved end residues are part of each CDR3. The order of the fields is CDR3 length, clone size, D gene, J gene, V gene, CDR3 DNA, CDR3 protein. D genes are given only for firm matches. The size entry is marked missing in some rows and otherwise reads once, few, many or a size class.

12	-	-	TRBJ2-7	TRBV5-8	TGTGCCAGCACCGGGGTGGGGGCAGAACAGTACTTC	CASTGVGAEQYF
16	-	-	TRBJ2-6	TRBV4-1	TGCGCCAGCAGCCCCGAGCCAGTCTCTGGGGCCAACGTCCTGACTTTC	CASSPEPVSGANVLTF
14	few	-	TRBJ1-1	TRBV19	TGTGCCAGTAGTATAAGCGGAGGGAACACTGAAGCTTTCTTT	CASSISGGNTEAFF
16	-	-	TRBJ1-5	TRBV7-6	TGTGCCAGCAGCTTAGGAGGAGTGTTCGGCAATCAGCCCCAGCATTTT	CASSLGGVFGNQPQHF
12	-	-	TRBJ2-2	TRBV12-3/TRBV12-4	TGTGCCAGCACCCCCACCACCGGGGAGCTGTTTTTT	CASTPTTGELFF
15	-	-	TRBJ2-7	TRBV20-1	TGCAGTGCTAGACCTCTAACGGGCCCCTCCTACGAGCAGTACTTC	CSARPLTGPSYEQYF
12	once	-	TRBJ2-1	TRBV29-1	TGCAGCGTTATGGGGGGTCGTGTTGAGCAGTTCTTC	CSVMGGRVEQFF
13	-	-	TRBJ2-7	TRBV3-1	TGTGCCAGCAGCTACTCGGACTTCTACGAGCAGTACTTC	CASSYSDFYEQYF
15	-	-	TRBJ2-5	TRBV11-1	TGTGCCAGCAGCGATATTGGGGAGGCGGACGAGACCCAGTACTTC	CASSDIGEADETQYF
13	once	-	TRBJ2-5	TRBV29-1	TGCAGCGTTGAAGATCAAGGGGGAGGAAACCAGTACTTC	CSVEDQGGGNQYF
14	once	TRBD2	TRBJ2-3	TRBV6-5	TGTGCCAGCACAACGGGGGGGAGAACAGATACGCAGTATTTT	CASTTGGRTDTQYF
13	-	TRBD1	TRBJ2-7	TRBV30	TGTGCCTGGACCGGGACAGGGGGTCCCGAGCAGTACTTC	CAWTGTGGPEQYF
15	once	-	TRBJ2-3	TRBV11-3	TGTGCCAGCAGCTGGGGCTCCGCTAGCACAGATACGCAGTATTTT	CASSWGSASTDTQYF
13	-	-	TRBJ2-6	TRBV20-1	TGCAGTGCTAGAACTTCTGGGGCCAACGTCCTGACTTTC	CSARTSGANVLTF
14	-	TRBD2	TRBJ2-1	TRBV20-1	TGCAGTGCTAGGGCTAGCGGGACCCCCAATGAGCAGTTCTTC	CSARASGTPNEQFF
18	-	TRBD2	TRBJ2-3	TRBV29-1	TGCAGCGTTGATGGTGAAGGACTAGCGGGGGGGCGGTTAGATACGCAGTATTTT	CSVDGEGLAGGRLDTQYF
16	-	TRBD2	TRBJ2-1	TRBV6-2/TRBV6-3	TGTGCCAGCAGTTATCTGGGAGCGGGGTACGGGGATGAGCAGTTCTTC	CASSYLGAGYGDEQFF
14	-	-	TRBJ2-7	TRBV7-8	TGTGCCAGCAGCTTAGGGGTCCTTAGCTACGAGCAGTACTTC	CASSLGVLSYEQYF
13	-	-	TRBJ2-1	TRBV9	TGTGCCAGCAGCGCCTACGGGTACAATGAGCAGTTCTTC	CASSAYGYNEQFF
15	-	-	TRBJ1-6	TRBV6-4	TGTGCCAAGCTTCCGGGACTACTACTGGGTTCACCCCTCCACTTT	CAKLPGLLLGSPLHF
14	-	-	TRBJ1-3	TRBV13	TGTGCCAGCAGCCACCGGGTGCAGGGAAACACCATATATTTT	CASSHRVQGNTIYF
14	-	-	TRBJ1-5	TRBV28	TGTGCCAGCAGTTTTGGTGGTGCGGATCAGCCCCAGCATTTT	CASSFGGADQPQHF
14	-	-	TRBJ1-2	TRBV30	TGTGCCTGGACAGTTGGGGGGGGACTACAGGGCTACACCTTC	CAWTVGGGLQGYTF
16	-	TRBD2	TRBJ2-7	TRBV3-1	TGTGCCAGCAGCCCACAGGGCGCGGGAGGTCTCTACGAGCAGTACTTC	CASSPQGAGGLYEQYF
12	-	-	TRBJ2-1	TRBV24-1	TGTGCCACCAGTGCCCTAGGGGATGAGCAGTTCTTC	CATSALGDEQFF
16	-	-	TRBJ2-3	TRBV30	TGTGCCTGGAGTCTCCGAGGGGGGGGGTTTGGAGATACGCAGTATTTT	CAWSLRGGGFGDTQYF
11	-	-	TRBJ1-5	TRBV2	TGTGCCAGCAGCGAGACGGGGCCCCAGCATTTT	CASSETGPQHF
14	-	-	TRBJ2-7	TRBV11-2	TGTGCCAGCAGCTTTGCGGGGAGCTCCTACGAGCAGTACTTC	CASSFAGSSYEQYF
13	-	TRBD2	TRBJ2-7	TRBV2	TGTGCCAGCACCGGGGGACTAGCATACGAGCAGTACTTC	CASTGGLAYEQYF
12	-	-	TRBJ1-2	TRBV13	TGTGCCAGCAGCTTAGAAGCCTCCCCCTACACCTTC	CASSLEASPYTF
20	-	TRBD2	TRBJ2-1	TRBV5-1	TGCGCCAGCAGCTTGGTTCCTAGCGGGGGGGCGGTGAGCTCCTACAATGAGCAGTTCTTC	CASSLVPSGGAVSSYNEQFF
16	-	-	TRBJ1-2	TRBV5-6	TGTGCCAGCAGCCAAATGGGGGCAGGGAGCCCCTATGGCTACACCTTC	CASSQMGAGSPYGYTF
15	-	-	TRBJ1-5	TRBV4-1	TGCGCCAGCAGCCAAGCAGGTGGCTGGAATCAGCCCCAGCATTTT	CASSQAGGWNQPQHF
16	-	-	TRBJ1-4	TRBV7-9	TGTGCCAGCAGCTTTCCGAAGTCCACAACTAATGAAAAACTGTTTTTT	CASSFPKSTTNEKLFF
13	-	-	TRBJ1-2	TRBV27	TGTGCCAGCAGTTTCGGCAGACTGAATGGCTACACCTTC	CASSFGRLNGYTF
13	few	-	TRBJ1-5	TRBV6-5	TGTGCCAGCAGTTACGGGGCGTATCAGCCCCAGCATTTT	CASSYGAYQPQHF
15	-	-	TRBJ1-5	TRBV24-1	TGTGCCACCAGTGATTGGCGAGGGGGAAAGCAGCCCCAGCATTTT	CATSDWRGGKQPQHF
17	-	-	TRBJ2-4	TRBV4-1	TGCGCCAGCAGCCAAGCCCCACCGGGACTAGCCAAAAACATTCAGTACTTC	CASSQAPPGLAKNIQYF
13	-	-	TRBJ2-5	TRBV30	TGTGCCTGGAGCCCACTAGAGAGGGAGACCCAGTACTTC	CAWSPLERETQYF
14	once	TRBD1	TRBJ1-6	TRBV5-4	TGTGCCAGCAGCGCAAGCAGGGGGCATTCACCCCTCCACTTT	CASSASRGHSPLHF
16	-	-	TRBJ2-1	TRBV7-9	TGTGCCAGCAGCCCTTTGGGGGGACCTTACTACAATGAGCAGTTCTTC	CASSPLGGPYYNEQFF
16	-	-	TRBJ1-4	TRBV3-1	TGTGCCAGCAGCCAAGATTCCCCGGGGTACGATGAAAAACTGTTTTTT	CASSQDSPGYDEKLFF
15	-	TRBD1	TRBJ2-7	TRBV12-3/TRBV12-4	TGTGCCAGCAGTCCCTCTTTCAGGGGGACCTACGAGCAGTACTTC	CASSPSFRGTYEQYF
12	-	-	TRBJ2-6	TRBV19	TGTGCCAGTTCCTGGGGGGCCAACGTCCTGACTTTC	CASSWGANVLTF
15	-	TRBD2	TRBJ2-2	TRBV29-1	TGCAGCGTTCGGGGGGTGACTAGTTTGACCGGGGAGCTGTTTTTT	CSVRGVTSLTGELFF
13	few	-	TRBJ1-1	TRBV3-1	TGTGCCAGCAGCCAGGGACCCGCCACTGAAGCTTTCTTT	CASSQGPATEAFF
13	few	-	TRBJ2-7	TRBV9	TGTGCCAGCAGTAAGACAGGACAGTACGAGCAGTACTTC	CASSKTGQYEQYF
16	-	-	TRBJ2-1	TRBV7-9	TGTGCCAGCAGCTCCTCAGGGTTAGAATGGCGGAATGAGCAGTTCTTC	CASSSSGLEWRNEQFF
15	-	-	TRBJ2-3	TRBV11-2	TGTGCCAGCAGCCCAAGCCCAGGGGGCACAGATACGCAGTATTTT	CASSPSPGGTDTQYF
12	-	-	TRBJ1-1	TRBV30	TGTGCCTGGAGTCCACAGAACACTGAAGCTTTCTTT	CAWSPQNTEAFF
18	-	TRBD2	TRBJ2-1	TRBV10-1	TGCGCCAGCAGTGGATCTTCAGTGGGTAGCGGGGAGTACAATGAGCAGTTCTTC	CASSGSSVGSGEYNEQFF
16	few	TRBD2	TRBJ2-3	TRBV29-1	TGCAGCGTTCGGCTAGCGGGAGGGCCCGGCACAGATACGCAGTATTTT	CSVRLAGGPGTDTQYF
14	-	-	TRBJ2-1	TRBV5-1	TGCGCCAGCAGCTTGGGAACAGGGAGAGATGAGCAGTTCTTC	CASSLGTGRDEQFF
15	-	-	TRBJ2-3	TRBV6-1	TGTGCCAGCATACCACTTCGGGGGAGCACAGATACGCAGTATTTT	CASIPLRGSTDTQYF